The clone carrying this T cell receptor beta chain came up a few times. Its antigen is unknown. This sample is part of a study of early T cells in non-severe SARS-CoV-2 infection. Study as a whole: It was bulk RNA from unsorted whole blood that was sequenced, and the chains were unpaired.

Study-wide results and limits: Database matching using VDJdb favored anti-spike CD8 responses, with private and CD4 specificities left missing.

There are 13 residues in the CDR3. Germline values: CDR1 LNHDA, CDR2 SQIVND (reference sequence). Trimming pared 2 bases from V and 1 base from J, leaving 5 bases between. Unique molecular identifiers were affixed to single, distinct cDNA molecules. TCRdb recomputed calls from the 5' RACE reads with MiXCR, one row per CDR3 protein. The sample has 90,000 to 130,000 distinct CDR3 sequences, roughly 12% seen once. This chain links TRBV19 with TRBJ1-1, with D uncertain. The source material was whole blood, sampled at baseline. The receptor was derived from an adult who was a healthcare worker with PCR-confirmed SARS-CoV-2 infection or an uninfected control (not recorded which). CDR3 nucleotides: TGTGCCAGTAGTATATCCAGGAACACTGAAGCTTTCTTT. Its translation: CASSISRNTEAFF.